The entry below gives a single T cell receptor (beta chain) sequence along with its context. Its antigen is undetermined. V gave up 4 bases and J gave up 3 bases, with 13 bases separating them. Germline V gene sequence: CDR1 SQVTM, CDR2 ANQGSEA. The CDR3 loop spans 13 amino acids. This sample stems from a study of shared clonotypes between healthy human individuals. The study drew its donors from healthy HIV-negative adults without recent acute infections or vaccinations. The study drew all its donors from Caucasian adults living in Nashville, Tennessee. An even split of each subset's genomic DNA across several immunoSEQ plates was performed. Some clones are missing from TCRdb's copy, which holds only in-frame ones; the method was immunoSEQ multiplex PCR. The data contain nearly 1 million clones, roughly 72% of them singletons. Study results and limitations: Estimated clonotype richness was generally higher in naive than memory subsets.

The origin of this receptor is a man younger than 35 in good health. Sample: memory CD4+ T cells sorted from blood. Subset specified: CD45RA-negative fraction. This rearrangement joins TRBV29-1 to TRBJ2-7; tentative D call: TRBD2 (7 bases). CDR3 coding DNA: TGCAGCGTTGTGGGGGGGCATTTCTACGAGCAGTACTTC. Amino acids: CSVVGGHFYEQYF.